The clone carrying this T cell receptor beta chain appeared a few times. Its antigen is unidentified. The junction departs from the called germline gene at one end, perhaps through a read error. As part of library construction, unique molecular identifiers were attached to individual cDNA molecules. MiXCR was run by TCRdb on the 5' RACE reads, yielding one entry per CDR3 protein. The sample holds about 77,000 distinct CDR3 sequences, about 16% seen once. The data are from a study of early T cells in non-severe SARS-CoV-2 infection. Study at large: Chains from this unsorted whole-blood bulk RNA could not be paired.

General observations from the study: Anti-spike CD8 responses were favored in VDJdb matching, and private and CD4 specificities were missed.

The germline V gene encodes CDR1 SGHTA and CDR2 FQGNSA. This CDR3 has 14 residues. The chain is built from TRBV7-2 and TRBJ1-2; 8 bases match TRBD1. This receptor was obtained from an adult who was a healthcare worker with PCR-confirmed SARS-CoV-2 infection or an uninfected control (not recorded which). The specimen sequenced was whole blood. CDR3 in DNA: TGTGCCAGCATCTTAGGACAGGGACTCTATGGCTACACCTTC. This codes for CASILGQGLYGYTF.